The 31 T cell receptor beta chains in this list originate from one sample, sequenced in a study of radiotherapy plus CTLA-4 blockade in lung cancer. Profiling relied on immunoSEQ multiplex PCR, and the TCRdb table lists in-frame clones only, not all of them. The profile shows approximately 83,000 clones, about four fifths of them singletons. The sample was peripheral blood, taken from a patient treated with radiotherapy plus ipilimumab. The receptors here all came from a human donor with non-small cell lung cancer who had a partial response to radiotherapy plus ipilimumab. Some clones in this sample may be carry-over from other donors' samples.

The CDR3 region is CASSLVVQPYEQYF. The CDR3 DNA follows: TGCGCCAGCAGCTTGGTGGTACAGCCCTACGAGCAGTACTTC. The rearrangement uses TRBV5-1 and TRBJ2-7, with D uncertain. Germline V gene lookup returns CDR1 SGHRS and CDR2 YFSETQ. CDR3 length: 14 amino acids. The V gene lost 0 bases and the J gene lost 2 bases, with 9 bases spanning the gap.

This clone was counted a single time. The rearrangement joins TRBV11-3 to TRBJ2-5, with D perhaps matching TRBD2 (5 bases). With 1 base removed from V and 4 bases from J, the gap between germline ends came to 13 bases. The CDR3 has 15 amino acids. CDR1 and CDR2 from the germline V gene are SGHNT and YENEEA. The CDR3 spells CASSLAQTSRETQYF. In DNA, the CDR3 is TGTGCCAGCAGCTTAGCCCAAACTAGTCGAGAGACCCAGTACTTC.

The CDR3 region is CASSRGQTGNTIYF. DNA of the CDR3: TGCGCCAGCAGCAGGGGACAGACTGGAAACACCATATATTTT. The V gene is TRBV5-1, the J gene TRBJ1-3, with TRBD1 identical over 7 bases. The trim removed 4 bases at V and 2 bases at J, leaving 3 bases unmatched. CDR3 length equals 14 residues. CDR1 SGHRS and CDR2 YFSETQ come from the germline V gene.

The chain is built from TRBV7-2 and TRBJ2-3, with 9 bases lining up with TRBD2. CDR3 length: 15 residues. Germline V gene lookup returns CDR1 SGHTA and CDR2 FQGNSA. V lost 1 base, J lost 5 bases, and 4 bases stayed unmatched. CDR3 coding DNA: TGTGCCAGCAGCTTAGTATTTAGCGGGGGAGATACGCAGTATTTT. The encoded protein is CASSLVFSGGDTQYF.

This chain joins TRBV11-2 and TRBJ2-1, with 15 bases that match TRBD2. The germline V gene encodes CDR1 SGHAT and CDR2 FQNNGV. The CDR3 spans 14 residues. V lost 5 bases, J lost 11 bases, and 4 bases stayed unmatched. The CDR3 loop reads CASSQGLAGGQQFF. The CDR3 DNA reads as TGTGCCAGCAGCCAGGGACTAGCGGGGGGCCAGCAGTTCTTC. Full variable domain (remainder filled in from reference TRBV11-2 and TRBJ2-1): EAGVAQSPRYKIIEKRQSVAFWCNPISGHATLYWYQQILGQGPKLLIQFQNNGVVDDSQLPKDRFSAERLKGVDSTLKIQPAKLEDSAVYLCASSQGLAGGQQFFGPGTRLTVL.

The chain recombines TRBV6-5 with TRBJ2-1; 8 bases agree with TRBD2. Germline lookup yields CDR1 MNHEY and CDR2 SVGAGI. V gave up 6 bases and J gave up 9 bases; unmatched junction bases: 13. CDR3 length: 15 amino acids. CDR3 sequence: CASRLSGLVRGEQFF. The CDR3 DNA is TGTGCCAGCAGGCTCTCGGGACTAGTCCGGGGTGAGCAGTTCTTC.

By frequency in the sample, this clone is medium-sized. The chain recombines TRBV4-1 with TRBJ2-7; 9 bases align to TRBD1. The CDR3 loop spans 15 amino acids. V dropped 7 bases and J dropped 1; count of bases not matched to a gene: 8. Looked up from germline, CDR1 is MGHRA and CDR2 is YSYEKL. This chain's CDR3 is CASTPGQGFSYEQYF. The CDR3 DNA sequence: TGCGCCAGCACCCCAGGACAGGGGTTTTCCTACGAGCAGTACTTC.

V usage is TRBV28 and J usage is TRBJ2-7; D possibly corresponds to TRBD1 (5 bases). There are 13 residues in the CDR3. Trimming pared 10 bases from V and 2 bases from J, leaving 15 bases between. Germline CDR1 is MDHEN and CDR2 is SYDVKM. In DNA form, the CDR3 reads TGTGCCACCGTACGACAGATACCCTACGAGCAGTACTTC. It yields the protein CATVRQIPYEQYF.

The rearrangement uses TRBV14 and TRBJ1-1; a weak D match, TRBD1 (6 bases). Germline V gene data show CDR1 as SGHDN and CDR2 as FVKESK. V lost 8 bases and J 5 bases, leaving 15 bases between the germline ends. The CDR3 runs to 13 residues. The chain's CDR3 is CASSQGLRTEAFF. The DNA of the CDR3 is TGTGCCAGCTCACAGGGTTTGAGGACTGAAGCTTTCTTT.

This sequence joins TRBV7-2 and TRBJ2-3; possible D gene TRBD2, 6 bases. Germline V gene sequence: CDR1 SGHTA, CDR2 FQGNSA. Trimming took 3 bases from V and 1 from J, leaving 11 bases between them. The CDR3 spans 15 residues. CDR3 DNA sequence: TGTGCCAGCAGCTTGCGGGGCCAGGGCACAGATACGCAGTATTTT. As protein: CASSLRGQGTDTQYF.

The chain has TRBV7-6 and TRBJ1-4; D not resolved. In germline, CDR1 is SGHVS, CDR2 FNYEAQ. This CDR3 contains 15 residues. The germline V and J ends were trimmed by 2 bases and 8 bases, with 15 bases remaining between them. The CDR3 region has the DNA TGTGCCAGCAGCTTACGGCAGGCTCGGAACGAAAAACTGTTTTTT. Translating it yields CASSLRQARNEKLFF.

The chain is built from TRBV10-2 and TRBJ2-1; TRBD1 matches 10 bases. This CDR3 is built from 15 residues. Germline V gene data show CDR1 as WSHSY and CDR2 as SAAADI. The junction had 9 bases not matched to a gene; V was cut back by 6 bases and J by 7 bases. The CDR3 protein is CASRPTMDRGNEQFF. The CDR3 DNA reads as TGCGCCAGCAGGCCGACGATGGACAGGGGGAATGAGCAGTTCTTC.

This chain's CDR3 is CASSVAQSSPLHF. DNA of the CDR3: TGTGCCAGCAGCGTGGCACAATCCTCACCCCTCCACTTT. The chain is built from TRBV9 and TRBJ1-6; D is unresolved. Germline lookup yields CDR1 SGDLS and CDR2 YYNGEE. The CDR3 covers 13 residues. The V end lost 2 bases, the J end lost 10 bases, and 10 bases lay between the germline ends.

This chain joins TRBV13 and TRBJ2-7; 9 nucleotides line up with TRBD1. The CDR3 totals 14 residues. CDR1 and CDR2 (germline): PRHDT, FYEKMQ (reference sequence). The V gene end was trimmed by 5 bases and the J gene end by 4 bases; junction bases not matched to a gene: 6. The CDR3: CASSLGQGRYEQYF. In nucleotides, the CDR3 is TGTGCCAGCAGCCTCGGACAGGGGAGATACGAGCAGTACTTC.

This clone was recorded only once. The rearrangement links TRBV10-2 to TRBJ1-5; D unresolved. Germline V gene data show CDR1 as WSHSY and CDR2 as SAAADI. The CDR3 loop spans 13 amino acids. V was pared by 4 bases and J by 7 bases, with 11 bases between. The CDR3 is CASSVRGAQPQHF. CDR3 coding DNA: TGCGCCAGCAGTGTCCGGGGTGCCCAGCCCCAGCATTTT.

This chain joins TRBV7-8 and TRBJ1-1, with a tentative D call TRBD1 (5 bases). Trimming removed 5 bases at V and 0 bases at J, with 16 bases between. This CDR3 has 16 amino acids. Germline V gene data show CDR1 as SGHVS and CDR2 as FQNEAQ. In DNA form, the CDR3 reads TGTGCCAGCAGCGCCAGAATAGGGGCCATGAACACTGAAGCTTTCTTT. Protein: CASSARIGAMNTEAFF. Complete variable domain (other parts from reference TRBV7-8 and TRBJ1-1): GAGVSQSPRYKVAKRGQDVALRCDPISGHVSLFWYQQALGQGPEFLTYFQNEAQLDKSGLPSDRFFAERPEGSVSTLKIQRTQQEDSAVYLCASSARIGAMNTEAFFGQGTRLTVV.

The V gene is TRBV7-9, the J gene TRBJ2-7, with D perhaps matching TRBD1 (5 bases). Germline CDR1 reads SEHNR; CDR2 reads FQNEAQ (reference sequence). This CDR3 is 13 amino acids long. V was trimmed by 0 bases and J by 5 bases, leaving 8 bases between them. The CDR3 protein is CASSLASGHEQYF. The CDR3 DNA sequence: TGTGCCAGCAGCTTAGCTTCAGGGCACGAGCAGTACTTC.

V is TRBV4-1 and J is TRBJ2-1; possibly TRBD2 for D (6 bases). There are 14 residues in the CDR3. Germline-derived CDR1 and CDR2 are MGHRA and YSYEKL. Trimming removed 3 bases from V and 2 bases from J, with 8 bases in between. This chain's CDR3 is CASSQTSTYNEQFF. In DNA, the CDR3 is TGCGCCAGCAGCCAGACTAGTACCTACAATGAGCAGTTCTTC.

V gene TRBV6-5 combines with J gene TRBJ1-3; TRBD1 might be the D (5 bases). Trimming cost V 4 bases and J 0 bases, with 13 bases left between them. Germline V gene data show CDR1 as MNHEY and CDR2 as SVGAGI. The CDR3 covers 16 residues. CDR3 in amino acids: CASSWVSGFSGNTIYF. CDR3 coding DNA: TGTGCCAGCAGTTGGGTTTCAGGGTTCTCTGGAAACACCATATATTTT.

This chain connects TRBV5-1 to TRBJ2-1; 15 bases line up with TRBD2. The V and J ends lost 7 bases and 0 bases, in that order; junction bases with no gene match: 2. This CDR3 contains 16 residues. Germline assignment: CDR1 SGHRS and CDR2 YFSETQ. CDR3 DNA: TGCGCCAGCGGGACTAGCGGGAGGTTCTCCTACAATGAGCAGTTCTTC. Encoded protein: CASGTSGRFSYNEQFF.

Details on this clone: The junction and the germline gene differ at one end; a read error may be behind it. The chain is built from TRBV5-8 and TRBJ1-2; 7 positions match TRBD1. The CDR3 sequence is 14 residues long. CDR1 and CDR2 (germline): SGHTS, YDEGEE. The CDR3 DNA sequence: TGTGCCAGCAGCTTGATAGGTTCCGGGACAGCTCGCCCCTTC. It translates to CASSLIGSGTARPF.

This chain joins TRBV28 and TRBJ2-5; 10 nucleotides agree with TRBD1. This CDR3 has 15 residues. V dropped 5 bases and J dropped 3; count of bases not matched to a gene: 6. Germline CDR1 MDHEN, CDR2 SYDVKM. In DNA form, the CDR3 reads TGTGCCAGCAGTGGGGCCGGGACAGGGGAAGAGACCCAGTACTTC. It yields the protein CASSGAGTGEETQYF.

The rearrangement uses TRBV30 and TRBJ2-3, with D perhaps TRBD2 (6 bases). Trimming pared 3 bases from V and 4 bases from J, leaving 17 bases between. Germline assignment: CDR1 GTSNPN and CDR2 SVGIG (reference sequence). CDR3 size: 15 residues. DNA for the CDR3: TGTGCCTGGAGCCCCCGGGAGTACGTCTCAGATACGCAGTATTTT. It translates to CAWSPREYVSDTQYF.

This chain links TRBV6-5 with TRBJ1-5, with D maybe TRBD1 (5 bases). The V gene's germline CDR1 is MNHEY and CDR2 SVGAGI. This CDR3 comprises 13 residues. V was pared by 8 bases and J by 4 bases, with 12 bases between. This CDR3 is CASRGSANQPQHF. The CDR3 nucleotides read TGTGCCAGCCGGGGGTCAGCTAATCAGCCCCAGCATTTT.

The chain joins TRBV7-2 to TRBJ2-5; TRBD1 might be the D (6 bases). From germline, CDR1 is SGHTA and CDR2 FQGNSA. The CDR3 is 13 amino acids. V was clipped by 0 bases and J by 5 bases, with 7 bases between them. The CDR3 nucleotides read TGTGCCAGCAGCTTAGCCCAGGGGGAGACCCAGTACTTC. Amino acid sequence: CASSLAQGETQYF. Full variable domain (missing parts from reference TRBV7-2 and TRBJ2-5): GAGVSQSPSNKVTEKGKDVELRCDPISGHTALYWYRQSLGQGLEFLIYFQGNSAPDKSGLPSDRFSAERTGGSVSTLTIQRTQQEDSAVYLCASSLAQGETQYFGPGTRLLVL.

The chain links TRBV18 to TRBJ2-3, with 8 bases lining up with TRBD1. With 4 bases clipped from V and 4 bases from J, the junction kept 10 bases outside the gene matches. CDR3 size: 16 residues. CDR1 KGHSH and CDR2 LQKENI come from the germline V gene. This chain's CDR3 is CASSLIYRGSADTQYF. For the CDR3, the DNA is TGTGCCAGCTCACTAATCTACAGGGGGTCGGCAGATACGCAGTATTTT.

The CDR3: CASSLGGSVDTQYF. The CDR3, as DNA: TGTGCCAGCAGCTTAGGAGGCTCGGTGGATACGCAGTATTTT. V usage is TRBV5-5 and J usage is TRBJ2-3; possibly TRBD2 for D (5 bases). Germline V gene lookup returns CDR1 SGHKS and CDR2 YYEKEE (reference sequence). This CDR3 has 14 amino acids. The ends were cut back, 2 bases at V and 6 bases at J, with 13 bases in the middle.

V is TRBV2 and J is TRBJ2-3; 10 nucleotides agree with TRBD2. The CDR3 has 15 residues. V lost 7 bases to trimming and J lost 4 bases; unmatched junction nucleotides: 8. CDR1 is SNHLY and CDR2 is FYNNEI in the germline V gene. Here the CDR3 reads CASTATSGAADTQYF. The CDR3 nucleotides are TGTGCCAGCACCGCAACTAGCGGGGCCGCAGATACGCAGTATTTT.

This chain connects TRBV2 to TRBJ1-5; a possible D gene is TRBD1 (6 bases). Per germline, CDR1 SNHLY and CDR2 FYNNEI. The V end was cut by 5 bases, the J end by 11 bases, with 22 bases between. This CDR3 contains 15 residues. DNA for the CDR3: TGTGCCAGCAGTCGCGTCCGGGACACCTTGCCGTCCCAGCATTTT. It is translated as CASSRVRDTLPSQHF.

The chain carries TRBV28 and TRBJ2-5; maybe TRBD2 (5 bases). This CDR3 has 13 amino acids. The germline V gene has CDR1 MDHEN and CDR2 SYDVKM. V was cut by 6 bases and J by 5 bases, with 13 bases left in between. The CDR3 protein is CASSGEGIETQYF. The CDR3 nucleotides are TGTGCCAGCAGCGGGGAAGGTATTGAGACCCAGTACTTC.

This clone was detected only once. The CDR3 bases are TGCGCCAGCAGCCAGTCTGCGTCCGTTGCGAACACCGGGGAGCTGTTTTTT. It encodes CASSQSASVANTGELFF. This chain connects TRBV4-1 to TRBJ2-2; unclear D gene. V was clipped by 3 bases and J by 0 bases, with 14 bases between them. This CDR3 has 17 amino acids. CDR1 is MGHRA, CDR2 YSYEKL, per germline.